This entry lists 13 T cell receptor beta chains sequenced from one sample in a study of control samples from healthy donors and cancer patients. The table came from immunoSEQ multiplex PCR; TCRdb's copy has only in-frame clones and leaves some out. The sample lists around 43,000 clones, about 90% occurring once. Source material: blood. These TCRs come from a woman aged 45-59 years in good health.

This chain joins TRBV6-6 and TRBJ2-3, with 9 bases matching TRBD2. The CDR3 sequence is 15 residues long. Germline V CDR1 and CDR2: MNHNY, SVGAGI (reference sequence). With V trimmed by 10 bases and J by 1 base, 9 bases remained unmatched. The CDR3 DNA sequence: TGTGCCACCCGAACGAGGACTAGCGGCACAGATACGCAGTATTTT. Translation: CATRTRTSGTDTQYF.

The rearrangement joins TRBV9 to TRBJ1-1, with TRBD1 matching over 9 bases. This CDR3 has 18 amino acids. The J segment lost 0 bases and the V segment lost 0 bases, leaving 9 bases of the junction unmatched. The germline V gene has CDR1 SGDLS and CDR2 YYNGEE. CDR3 DNA sequence: TGTGCCAGCAGCGTAGGCACAGGGGGCGGATTTATGAACACTGAAGCTTTCTTT. Translated: CASSVGTGGGFMNTEAFF.

The rearrangement links TRBV5-1 to TRBJ1-5; perhaps TRBD1 as D (5 bases). CDR1 SGHRS and CDR2 YFSETQ come from the germline V gene. V lost 4 bases and J lost 0, with 8 bases in between. The CDR3 covers 14 residues. The CDR3 nucleotides read TGCGCCAGCAGCCCGGACAATAGCAATCAGCCCCAGCATTTT. Protein product: CASSPDNSNQPQHF.

This sequence joins TRBV2 and TRBJ1-4; 9 nucleotides line up with TRBD1. The V gene end was trimmed by 5 bases and the J gene end by 7 bases; junction bases not matched to a gene: 11. Germline lookup yields CDR1 SNHLY and CDR2 FYNNEI. The length of the CDR3 is 16 residues. DNA for the CDR3: TGTGCCAGCAGTAAATCGTACAGGGGGCGCTTTGAAAAACTGTTTTTT. Its protein is CASSKSYRGRFEKLFF.

The chain employs TRBV15 and TRBJ1-4; TRBD1 matches 10 bases. Germline V gives CDR1 LNHNV, CDR2 YYDKDF (reference sequence). Germline trimming cut 3 bases from V and 3 bases from J; bases unmatched to any gene: 13. The CDR3 loop spans 19 amino acids. The CDR3 nucleotides read TGTGCCACCAGCAGCGTAAAGACAGGGGGCGAGAGTGCTAATGAAAAACTGTTTTTT. The encoded protein is CATSSVKTGGESANEKLFF.

The chain couples TRBV7-8 to TRBJ1-1, with TRBD1 as a possible D gene (5 bases). CDR1 and CDR2 from the germline V gene are SGHVS and FQNEAQ. The V end was cut by 4 bases, the J end by 4 bases, with 13 bases between. CDR3 length: 14 amino acids. The CDR3 DNA reads as TGTGCCAGCAGCTCCGTCAGGGAGTCCACTGAAGCTTTCTTT. Its protein is CASSSVRESTEAFF.

The chain employs TRBV18 and TRBJ2-7; D remains ambiguous. Germline CDR1 and CDR2: KGHSH and LQKENI. Between the trimmed V and J ends, which lost 3 bases and 0 bases, there was a span of 3 bases. This CDR3 has 12 residues. The CDR3 DNA reads TGTGCCAGCTCACCTAGCTCCTACGAGCAGTACTTC. This codes for CASSPSSYEQYF.

This chain links TRBV9 with TRBJ1-1; D perhaps matches TRBD1 (6 bases). CDR1 is SGDLS, CDR2 YYNGEE, per germline. V lost 7 bases and J lost 7, with 14 bases in between. The CDR3 spans 12 residues. The CDR3 spells CASGDNIGEAFF. DNA of the CDR3: TGTGCCAGCGGGGACAATATCGGTGAAGCTTTCTTT. Based on the CDR3 plus reference TRBV9 and TRBJ1-1, the full variable domain is DSGVTQTPKHLITATGQRVTLRCSPRSGDLSVYWYQQSLDQGLQFLIQYYNGEERAKGNILERFSAQQFPDLHSELNLSSLELGDSALYFCASGDNIGEAFFGQGTRLTVV.

The V call is TRBV7-3, the J call TRBJ2-5; 10 nucleotides agree with TRBD1. Germline trimming cut 5 bases from V and 4 bases from J; bases unmatched to any gene: 10. This CDR3 is built from 16 residues. CDR1 and CDR2 (germline): SGHTA, FQGTGA. The CDR3 region is CASSPGTGVGTETQYF. CDR3 DNA: TGTGCCAGCAGCCCCGGGACAGGGGTTGGTACAGAGACCCAGTACTTC.

This sequence joins TRBV7-2 and TRBJ2-1; D possibly corresponds to TRBD1 (6 bases). V was clipped by 4 bases and J by 6 bases, with 10 bases between them. Germline CDR1 is SGHTA and CDR2 is FQGNSA. There are 13 residues in the CDR3. CDR3: CASSSGTINEQFF. The CDR3 DNA follows: TGTGCCAGCAGCTCCGGGACAATCAATGAGCAGTTCTTC.

The CDR3 protein is CATSEAPTGRKETQYF. The CDR3 coding sequence is TGTGCCACCAGTGAGGCGCCTACCGGGAGAAAAGAGACCCAGTACTTC. The chain recombines TRBV24-1 with TRBJ2-5; maybe TRBD2 (6 bases). Trimming took off 4 bases at V and 3 bases at J, with 17 bases between the two ends. The CDR3 sequence is 16 residues long. Germline lookup yields CDR1 KGHDR and CDR2 SFDVKD.

The rearrangement joins TRBV2 to TRBJ2-1, with 9 bases matching TRBD2. Per the germline V gene, CDR1 is SNHLY and CDR2 is FYNNEI. This CDR3 has 15 amino acids. V lost 7 bases, J lost 6 bases, and 10 bases stayed unmatched. CDR3 sequence reads: CASTMSGGLSNEQFF. As DNA, the CDR3 is TGTGCCAGCACTATGAGCGGGGGGCTCTCCAATGAGCAGTTCTTC.

The V call is TRBV9, the J call TRBJ2-3; 10 bases agree with TRBD2. The CDR3 is 17 amino acids. The V gene end was trimmed by 2 bases and the J gene end by 1 base; junction bases not matched to a gene: 7. Germline loops: CDR1 SGDLS, CDR2 YYNGEE. CDR3 sequence: CASSVGGLADRTDTQYF. The DNA for the CDR3 is TGTGCCAGCAGCGTCGGCGGACTAGCGGACCGCACAGATACGCAGTATTTT. Full variable domain (missing parts from reference TRBV9 and TRBJ2-3): DSGVTQTPKHLITATGQRVTLRCSPRSGDLSVYWYQQSLDQGLQFLIQYYNGEERAKGNILERFSAQQFPDLHSELNLSSLELGDSALYFCASSVGGLADRTDTQYFGPGTRLTVL.